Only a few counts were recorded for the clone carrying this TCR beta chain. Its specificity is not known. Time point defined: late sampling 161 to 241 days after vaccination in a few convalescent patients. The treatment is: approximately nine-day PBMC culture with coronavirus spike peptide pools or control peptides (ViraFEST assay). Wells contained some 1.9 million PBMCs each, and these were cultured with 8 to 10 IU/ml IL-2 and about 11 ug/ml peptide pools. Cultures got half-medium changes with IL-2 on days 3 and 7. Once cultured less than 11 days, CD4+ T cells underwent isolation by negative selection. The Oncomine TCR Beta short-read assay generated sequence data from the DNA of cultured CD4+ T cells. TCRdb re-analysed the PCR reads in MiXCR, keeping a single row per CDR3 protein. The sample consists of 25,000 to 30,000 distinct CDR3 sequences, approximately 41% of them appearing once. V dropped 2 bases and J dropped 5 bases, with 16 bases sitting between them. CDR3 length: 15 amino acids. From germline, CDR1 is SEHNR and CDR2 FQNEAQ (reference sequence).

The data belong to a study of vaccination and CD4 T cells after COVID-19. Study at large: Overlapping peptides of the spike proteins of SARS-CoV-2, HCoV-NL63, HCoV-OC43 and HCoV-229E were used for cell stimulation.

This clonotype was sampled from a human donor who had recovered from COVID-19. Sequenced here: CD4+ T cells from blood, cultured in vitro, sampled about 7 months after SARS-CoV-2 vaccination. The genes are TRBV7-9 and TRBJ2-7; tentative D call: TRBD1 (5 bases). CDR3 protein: CASSLFSGWGDEQYF. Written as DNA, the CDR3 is TGTGCCAGCAGCTTATTTTCTGGGTGGGGCGACGAGCAGTACTTC.